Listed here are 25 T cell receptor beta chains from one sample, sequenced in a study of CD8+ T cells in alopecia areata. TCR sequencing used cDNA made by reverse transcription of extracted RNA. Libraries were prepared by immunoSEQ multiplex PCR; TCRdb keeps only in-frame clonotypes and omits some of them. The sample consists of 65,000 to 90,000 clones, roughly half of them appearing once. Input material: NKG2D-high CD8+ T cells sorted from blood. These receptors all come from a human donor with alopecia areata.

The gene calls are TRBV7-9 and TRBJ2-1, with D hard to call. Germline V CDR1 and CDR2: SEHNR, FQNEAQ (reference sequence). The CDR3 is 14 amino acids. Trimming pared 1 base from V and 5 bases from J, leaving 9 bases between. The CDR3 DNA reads TGTGCCAGCAGCTTAGACCCAGGCAACAATGAGCAGTTCTTC. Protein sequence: CASSLDPGNNEQFF.

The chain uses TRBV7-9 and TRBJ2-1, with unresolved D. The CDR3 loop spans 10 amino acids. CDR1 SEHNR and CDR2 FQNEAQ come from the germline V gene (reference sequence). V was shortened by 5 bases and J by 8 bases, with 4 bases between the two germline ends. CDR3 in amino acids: CASSRDEQFF. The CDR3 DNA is TGTGCCAGCAGCAGGGATGAGCAGTTCTTC.

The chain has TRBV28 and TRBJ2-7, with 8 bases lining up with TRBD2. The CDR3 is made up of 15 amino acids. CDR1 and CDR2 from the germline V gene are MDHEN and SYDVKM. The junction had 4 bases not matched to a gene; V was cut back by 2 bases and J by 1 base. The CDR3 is CASSLTGGSSYEQYF. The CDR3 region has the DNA TGTGCCAGCAGTTTAACGGGAGGGAGTTCCTACGAGCAGTACTTC.

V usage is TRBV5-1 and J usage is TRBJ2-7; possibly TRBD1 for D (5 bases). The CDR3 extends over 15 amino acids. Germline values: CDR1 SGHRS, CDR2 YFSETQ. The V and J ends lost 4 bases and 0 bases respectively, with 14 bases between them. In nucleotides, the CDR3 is TGCGCCAGCAGCCCGACAGTGGAAAGCTCCTACGAGCAGTACTTC. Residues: CASSPTVESSYEQYF. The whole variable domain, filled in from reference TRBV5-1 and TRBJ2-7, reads KAGVTQTPRYLIKTRGQQVTLSCSPISGHRSVSWYQQTPGQGLQFLFEYFSETQRNKGNFPGRFSGRQFSNSRSEMNVSTLELGDSALYLCASSPTVESSYEQYFGPGTRLTVT.

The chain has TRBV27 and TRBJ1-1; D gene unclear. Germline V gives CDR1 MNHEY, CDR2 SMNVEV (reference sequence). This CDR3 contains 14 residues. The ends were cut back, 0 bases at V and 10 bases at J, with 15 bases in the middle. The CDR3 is CASSLSMGRTGAFF. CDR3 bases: TGTGCCAGCAGTTTATCGATGGGGAGAACGGGAGCTTTCTTT.

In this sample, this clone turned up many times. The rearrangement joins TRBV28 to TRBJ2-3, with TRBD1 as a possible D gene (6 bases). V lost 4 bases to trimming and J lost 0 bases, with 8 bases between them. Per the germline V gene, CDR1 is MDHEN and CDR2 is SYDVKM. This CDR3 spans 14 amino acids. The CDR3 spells CASSWDKSTDTQYF. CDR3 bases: TGTGCCAGCAGTTGGGACAAAAGCACAGATACGCAGTATTTT.

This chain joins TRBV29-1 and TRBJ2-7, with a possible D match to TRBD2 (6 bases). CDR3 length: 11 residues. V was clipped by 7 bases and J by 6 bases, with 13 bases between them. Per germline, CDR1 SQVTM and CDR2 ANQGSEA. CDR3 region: CSADEGGEQYF. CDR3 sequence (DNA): TGCAGCGCGGACGAGGGAGGCGAGCAGTACTTC.

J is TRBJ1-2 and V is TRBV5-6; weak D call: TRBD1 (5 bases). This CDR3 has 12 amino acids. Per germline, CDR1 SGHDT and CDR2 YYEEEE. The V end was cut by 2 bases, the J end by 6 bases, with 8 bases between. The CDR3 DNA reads TGTGCCAGCAGCTTCGGGACGGATGGCTACACCTTC. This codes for CASSFGTDGYTF.

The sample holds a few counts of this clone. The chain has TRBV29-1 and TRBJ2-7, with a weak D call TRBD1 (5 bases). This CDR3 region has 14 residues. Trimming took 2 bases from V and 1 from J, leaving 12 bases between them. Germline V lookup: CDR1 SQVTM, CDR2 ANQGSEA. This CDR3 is CSVEIVTVSYEQYF. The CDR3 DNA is TGCAGCGTTGAAATAGTGACAGTATCCTACGAGCAGTACTTC.

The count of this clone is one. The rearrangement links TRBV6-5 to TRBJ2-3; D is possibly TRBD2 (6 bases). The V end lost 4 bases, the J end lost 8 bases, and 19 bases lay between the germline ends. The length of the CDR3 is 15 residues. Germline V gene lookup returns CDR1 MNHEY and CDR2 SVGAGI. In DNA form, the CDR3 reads TGTGCCAGCAGTTCAAGACTAGGCCGGTCCGGTACGCAGTATTTT. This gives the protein CASSSRLGRSGTQYF.

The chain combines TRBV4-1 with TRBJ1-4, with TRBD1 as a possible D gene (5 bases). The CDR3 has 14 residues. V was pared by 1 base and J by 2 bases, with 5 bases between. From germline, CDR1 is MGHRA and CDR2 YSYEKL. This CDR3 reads CASSQGQTNEKLFF. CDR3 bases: TGCGCCAGCAGCCAAGGACAGACTAATGAAAAACTGTTTTTT.

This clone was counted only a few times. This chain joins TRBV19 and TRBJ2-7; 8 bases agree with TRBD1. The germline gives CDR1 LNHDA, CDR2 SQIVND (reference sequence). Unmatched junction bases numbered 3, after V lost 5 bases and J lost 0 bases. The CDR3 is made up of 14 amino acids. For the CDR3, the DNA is TGTGCCAGTAGTGCGGGACAGGTCTCCTACGAGCAGTACTTC. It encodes CASSAGQVSYEQYF.

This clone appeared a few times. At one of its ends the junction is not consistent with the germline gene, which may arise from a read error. The CDR3, as DNA: TGCAGCGTGGAAGGGGGACTAGCGGGGATGGGCACAGATACGCAGTATTTT. This translates into CSVEGGLAGMGTDTQYF. This rearrangement joins TRBV29-1 to TRBJ2-3; TRBD2 agrees at 13 bases. The CDR3 runs to 17 residues. Per the germline V gene, CDR1 is SQVTM and CDR2 is ANQGSEA.

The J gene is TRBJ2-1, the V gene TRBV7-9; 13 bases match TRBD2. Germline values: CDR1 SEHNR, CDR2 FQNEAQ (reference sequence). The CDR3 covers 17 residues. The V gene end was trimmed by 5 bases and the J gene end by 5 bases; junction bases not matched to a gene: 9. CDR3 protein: CASSPRTSGSVHNEQFF. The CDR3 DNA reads TGTGCCAGCAGCCCCAGGACTAGCGGGAGTGTCCACAATGAGCAGTTCTTC.

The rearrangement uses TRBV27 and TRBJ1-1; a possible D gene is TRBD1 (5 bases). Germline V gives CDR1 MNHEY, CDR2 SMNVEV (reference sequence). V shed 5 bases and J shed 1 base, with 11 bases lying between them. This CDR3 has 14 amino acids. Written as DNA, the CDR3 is TGTGCCAGCAGTATAGGGGTTGGGAACACTGAAGCTTTCTTT. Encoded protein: CASSIGVGNTEAFF.

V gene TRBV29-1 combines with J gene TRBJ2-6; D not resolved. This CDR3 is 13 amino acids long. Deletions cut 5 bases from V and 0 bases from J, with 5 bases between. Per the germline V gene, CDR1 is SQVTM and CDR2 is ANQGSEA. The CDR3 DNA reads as TGCAGCGTTCACTCCTCTGGGGCCAACGTCCTGACTTTC. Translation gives CSVHSSGANVLTF. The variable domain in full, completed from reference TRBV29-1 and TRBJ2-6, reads SAVISQKPSRDICQRGTSLTIQCQVDSQVTMMFWYRQQPGQSLTLIATANQGSEATYESGFVIDKFPISRPNLTFSTLTVSNMSPEDSSIYLCSVHSSGANVLTFGAGSRLTVL.

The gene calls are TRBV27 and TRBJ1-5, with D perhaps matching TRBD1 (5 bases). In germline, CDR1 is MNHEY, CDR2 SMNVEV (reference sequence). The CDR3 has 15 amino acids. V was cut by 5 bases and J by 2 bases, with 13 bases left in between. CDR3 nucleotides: TGTGCCAGCAGTCCCAGTCTAGGGGGCAATCAGCCCCAGCATTTT. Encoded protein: CASSPSLGGNQPQHF.

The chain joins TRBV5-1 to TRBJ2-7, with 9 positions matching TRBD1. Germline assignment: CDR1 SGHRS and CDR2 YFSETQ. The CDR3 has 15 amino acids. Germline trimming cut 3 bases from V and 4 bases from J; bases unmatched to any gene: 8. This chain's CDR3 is CASSYAGTGTYEQYF. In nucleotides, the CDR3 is TGCGCCAGCAGCTACGCCGGGACAGGGACTTACGAGCAGTACTTC.

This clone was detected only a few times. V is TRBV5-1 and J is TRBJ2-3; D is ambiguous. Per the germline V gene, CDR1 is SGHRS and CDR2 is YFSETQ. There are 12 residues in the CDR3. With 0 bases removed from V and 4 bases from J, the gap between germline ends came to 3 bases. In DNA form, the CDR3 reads TGCGCCAGCAGCTTGGTATCAGATACGCAGTATTTT. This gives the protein CASSLVSDTQYF.

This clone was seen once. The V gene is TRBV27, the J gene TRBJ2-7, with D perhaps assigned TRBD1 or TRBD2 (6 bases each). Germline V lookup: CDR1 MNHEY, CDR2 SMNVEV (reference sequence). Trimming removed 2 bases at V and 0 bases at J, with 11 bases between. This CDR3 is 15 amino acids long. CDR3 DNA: TGTGCCAGCAGTTTACGTGGGGGGCCCTCCTACGAGCAGTACTTC. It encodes CASSLRGGPSYEQYF.

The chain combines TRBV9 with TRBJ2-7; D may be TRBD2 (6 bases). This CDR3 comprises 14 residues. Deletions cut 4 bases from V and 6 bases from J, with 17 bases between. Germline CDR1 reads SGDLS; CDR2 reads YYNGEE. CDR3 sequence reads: CASSKNRLGGEQYF. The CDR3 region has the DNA TGTGCCAGCAGCAAAAACAGACTAGGAGGCGAGCAGTACTTC.

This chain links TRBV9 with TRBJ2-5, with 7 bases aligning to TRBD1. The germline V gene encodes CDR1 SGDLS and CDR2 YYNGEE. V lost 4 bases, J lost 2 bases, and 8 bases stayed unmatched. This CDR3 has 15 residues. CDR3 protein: CASSSGGNDQETQYF. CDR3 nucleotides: TGTGCCAGCAGCTCAGGGGGAAATGATCAAGAGACCCAGTACTTC.

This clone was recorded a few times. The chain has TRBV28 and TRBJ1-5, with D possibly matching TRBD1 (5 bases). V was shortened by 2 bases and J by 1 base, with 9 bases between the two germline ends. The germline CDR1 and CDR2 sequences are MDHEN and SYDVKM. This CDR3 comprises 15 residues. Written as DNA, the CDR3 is TGTGCCAGCAGTTTACAGGGAAGGAGCAATCAGCCCCAGCATTTT. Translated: CASSLQGRSNQPQHF.

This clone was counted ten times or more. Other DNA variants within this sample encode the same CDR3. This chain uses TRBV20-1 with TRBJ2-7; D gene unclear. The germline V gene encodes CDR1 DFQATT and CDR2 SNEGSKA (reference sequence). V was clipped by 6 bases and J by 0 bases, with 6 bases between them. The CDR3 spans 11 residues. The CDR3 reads CSAADSYEQYF. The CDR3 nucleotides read TGCAGTGCGGCTGACTCCTACGAGCAGTACTTC.

This CDR3 is CASSQEQGADTQYF. In DNA, the CDR3 is TGCGCCAGCAGCCAAGAGCAGGGTGCAGATACGCAGTATTTT. The chain combines TRBV4-3 with TRBJ2-3, with D perhaps matching TRBD1 (5 bases). The CDR3 totals 14 residues. Trimming cost V 0 bases and J 4 bases, with 8 bases left between them. The V gene's germline CDR1 is LGHNA and CDR2 YSLEER.